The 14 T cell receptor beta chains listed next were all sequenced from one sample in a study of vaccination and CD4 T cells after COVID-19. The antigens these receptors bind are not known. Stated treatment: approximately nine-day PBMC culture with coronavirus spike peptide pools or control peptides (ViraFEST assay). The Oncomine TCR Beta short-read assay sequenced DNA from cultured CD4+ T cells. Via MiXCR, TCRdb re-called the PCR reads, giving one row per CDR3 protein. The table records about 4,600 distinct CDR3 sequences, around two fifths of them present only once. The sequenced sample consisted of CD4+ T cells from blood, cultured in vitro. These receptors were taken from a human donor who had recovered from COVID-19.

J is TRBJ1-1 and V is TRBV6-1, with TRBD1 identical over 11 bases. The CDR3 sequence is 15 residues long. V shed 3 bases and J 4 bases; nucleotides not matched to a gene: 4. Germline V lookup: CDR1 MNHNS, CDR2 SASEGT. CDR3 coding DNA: TGTGCCAGCAGTGACGGGACAGGGGGTTCCACTGAAGCTTTCTTT. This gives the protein CASSDGTGGSTEAFF.

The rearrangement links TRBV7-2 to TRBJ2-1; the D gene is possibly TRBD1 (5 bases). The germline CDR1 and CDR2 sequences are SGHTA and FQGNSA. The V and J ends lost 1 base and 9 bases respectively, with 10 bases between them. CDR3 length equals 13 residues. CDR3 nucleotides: TGTGCCAGCAGCTTAGATGGGGCAGGTGAGCAGTTCTTC. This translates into CASSLDGAGEQFF.

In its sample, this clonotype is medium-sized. The CDR3 sequence is CSVGPDQETQYF. The CDR3 DNA reads as TGCAGCGTTGGGCCAGACCAAGAGACCCAGTACTTC. V is TRBV29-1 and J is TRBJ2-5; D not certain. The CDR3 extends over 12 amino acids. Trimming shortened V by 4 bases and J by 0 bases, and 6 bases separated the two germline ends. Germline-derived CDR1 and CDR2 are SQVTM and ANQGSEA. Full variable domain (remainder filled in from reference TRBV29-1 and TRBJ2-5): SAVISQKPSRDICQRGTSLTIQCQVDSQVTMMFWYRQQPGQSLTLIATANQGSEATYESGFVIDKFPISRPNLTFSTLTVSNMSPEDSSIYLCSVGPDQETQYFGPGTRLLVL.

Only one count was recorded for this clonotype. CDR3: CASRPGLAGRSEQYF. CDR3 in DNA: TGCGCCAGCAGACCCGGACTAGCGGGACGGAGCGAGCAGTACTTC. The J gene is TRBJ2-7, the V gene TRBV4-1; 12 positions agree with TRBD2. Germline CDR1 reads MGHRA; CDR2 reads YSYEKL. V was clipped by 6 bases and J by 6 bases; unmatched bases: 9. CDR3 length equals 15 residues.

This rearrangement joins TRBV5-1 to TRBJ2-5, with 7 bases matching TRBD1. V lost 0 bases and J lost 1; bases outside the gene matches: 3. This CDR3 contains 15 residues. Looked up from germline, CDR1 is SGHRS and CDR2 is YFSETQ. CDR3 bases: TGCGCCAGCAGCTTGGAAGGGGGCCTCCAAGAGACCCAGTACTTC. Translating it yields CASSLEGGLQETQYF.

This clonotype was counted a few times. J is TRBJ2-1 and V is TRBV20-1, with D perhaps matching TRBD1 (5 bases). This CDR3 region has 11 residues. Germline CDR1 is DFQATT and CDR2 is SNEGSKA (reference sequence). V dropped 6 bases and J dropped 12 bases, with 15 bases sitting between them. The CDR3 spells CSAPLGVSQFF. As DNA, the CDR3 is TGCAGTGCACCGCTAGGGGTCTCGCAGTTCTTC.

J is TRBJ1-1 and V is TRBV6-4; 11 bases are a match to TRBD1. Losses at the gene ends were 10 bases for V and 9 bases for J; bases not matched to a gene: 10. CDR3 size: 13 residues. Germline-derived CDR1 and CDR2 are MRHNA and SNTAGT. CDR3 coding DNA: TGTGCCACCACGGACAGGGGGCGAGTAAAAGCTTTCTTT. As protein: CATTDRGRVKAFF.

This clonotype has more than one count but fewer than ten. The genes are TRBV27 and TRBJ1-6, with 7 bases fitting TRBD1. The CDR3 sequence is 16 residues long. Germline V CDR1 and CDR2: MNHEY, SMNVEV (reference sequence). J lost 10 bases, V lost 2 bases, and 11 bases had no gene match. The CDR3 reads CASSLTTGAPRSPLHF. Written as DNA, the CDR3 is TGTGCCAGCAGTTTAACCACAGGGGCCCCGCGATCACCCCTCCACTTT.

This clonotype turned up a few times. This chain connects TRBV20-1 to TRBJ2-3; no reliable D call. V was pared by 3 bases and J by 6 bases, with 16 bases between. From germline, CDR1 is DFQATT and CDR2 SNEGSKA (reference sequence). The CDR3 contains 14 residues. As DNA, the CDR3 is TGCAGTGCTAGTGTGGGTCCCGCCGGGGATACGCAGTATTTT. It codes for CSASVGPAGDTQYF.

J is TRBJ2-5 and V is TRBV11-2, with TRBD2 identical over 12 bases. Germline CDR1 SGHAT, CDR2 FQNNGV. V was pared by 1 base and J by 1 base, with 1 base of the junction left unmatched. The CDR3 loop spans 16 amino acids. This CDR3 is CASSLGLAGAQETQYF. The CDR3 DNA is TGTGCCAGCAGCTTAGGACTAGCGGGGGCCCAAGAGACCCAGTACTTC.

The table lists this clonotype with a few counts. In DNA form, the CDR3 reads TGTGCCAGCGAGAGATACCTTGGCTATGGCTACACCTTC. It codes for CASERYLGYGYTF. The rearrangement links TRBV2 to TRBJ1-2, with D uncertain. This CDR3 comprises 13 residues. V dropped 8 bases and J dropped 4 bases, with 14 bases sitting between them. Germline loops: CDR1 SNHLY, CDR2 FYNNEI.

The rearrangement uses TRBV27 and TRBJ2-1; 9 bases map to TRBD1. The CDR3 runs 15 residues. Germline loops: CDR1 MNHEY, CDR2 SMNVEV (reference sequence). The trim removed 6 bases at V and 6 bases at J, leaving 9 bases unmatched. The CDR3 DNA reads TGTGCCAGCAGCCAACGGACAGGGGTAGGCAATGAGCAGTTCTTC. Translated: CASSQRTGVGNEQFF.

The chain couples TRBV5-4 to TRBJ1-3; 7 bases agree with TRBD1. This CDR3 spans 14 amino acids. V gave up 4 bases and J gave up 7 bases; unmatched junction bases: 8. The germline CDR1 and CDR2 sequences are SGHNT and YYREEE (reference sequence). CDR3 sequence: CASSQDRAGNTIYF. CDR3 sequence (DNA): TGTGCCAGCAGCCAAGACAGGGCGGGCAACACCATATATTTT.

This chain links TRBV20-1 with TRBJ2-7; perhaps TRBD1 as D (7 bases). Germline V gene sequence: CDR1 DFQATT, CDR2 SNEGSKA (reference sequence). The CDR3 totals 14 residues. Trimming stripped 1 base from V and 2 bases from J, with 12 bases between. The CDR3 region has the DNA TGCAGTGCTAGAGTACAGGGGAGGCCCTACGAGCAGTACTTC. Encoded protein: CSARVQGRPYEQYF.